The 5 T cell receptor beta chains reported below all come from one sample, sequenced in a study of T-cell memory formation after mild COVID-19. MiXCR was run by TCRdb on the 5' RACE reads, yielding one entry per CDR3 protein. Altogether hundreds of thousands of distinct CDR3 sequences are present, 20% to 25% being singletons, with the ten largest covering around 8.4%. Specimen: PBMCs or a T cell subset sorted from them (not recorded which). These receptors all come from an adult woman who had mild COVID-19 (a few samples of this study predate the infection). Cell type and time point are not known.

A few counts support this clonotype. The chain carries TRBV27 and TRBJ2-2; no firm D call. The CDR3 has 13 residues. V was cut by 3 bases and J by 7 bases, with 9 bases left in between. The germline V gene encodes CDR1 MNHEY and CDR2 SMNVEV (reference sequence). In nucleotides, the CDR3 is TGTGCCAGCAGTTTCCCTTTGGGCGGGGAGCTGTTTTTT. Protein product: CASSFPLGGELFF.

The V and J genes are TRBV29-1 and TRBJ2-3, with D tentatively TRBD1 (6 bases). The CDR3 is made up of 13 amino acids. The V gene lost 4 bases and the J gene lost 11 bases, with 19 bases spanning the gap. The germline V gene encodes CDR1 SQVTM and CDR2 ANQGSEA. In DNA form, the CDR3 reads TGCAGCGTTGTCGGGTCAGGGGCCAGTAAGCAGTATTTT. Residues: CSVVGSGASKQYF.

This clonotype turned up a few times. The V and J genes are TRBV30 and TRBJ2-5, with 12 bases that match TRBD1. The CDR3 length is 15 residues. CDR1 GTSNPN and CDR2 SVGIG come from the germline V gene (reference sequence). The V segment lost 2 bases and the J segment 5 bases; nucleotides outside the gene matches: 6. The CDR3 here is CAWSKGQGAFETQYF. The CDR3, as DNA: TGTGCCTGGAGTAAGGGACAGGGGGCATTTGAGACCCAGTACTTC.

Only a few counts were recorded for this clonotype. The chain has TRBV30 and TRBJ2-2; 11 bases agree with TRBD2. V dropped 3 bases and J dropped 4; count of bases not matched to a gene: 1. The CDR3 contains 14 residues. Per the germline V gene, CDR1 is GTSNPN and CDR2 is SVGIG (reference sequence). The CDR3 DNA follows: TGTGCCTGGAGCGGGACTAGCGGCACCGGGGAGCTGTTTTTT. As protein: CAWSGTSGTGELFF.

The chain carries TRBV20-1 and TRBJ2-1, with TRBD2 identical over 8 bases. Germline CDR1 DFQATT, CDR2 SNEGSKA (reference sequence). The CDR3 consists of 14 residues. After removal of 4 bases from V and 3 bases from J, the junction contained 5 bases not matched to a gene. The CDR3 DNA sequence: TGCAGTGCTAAGGCTAGCGGGTACTACAATGAGCAGTTCTTC. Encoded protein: CSAKASGYYNEQFF.